This T cell receptor beta chain was sequenced for a study of CD4 T cells in relation to SARS-CoV-2 and coronaviruses. Concerning this clone: The target antigen is unknown.

Sequencing used immunoSEQ multiplex PCR; TCRdb keeps in-frame clones, though not all of them. The table includes some 35,000 clones, roughly 90% detected once. Notes on the study in general: No donor gave both pre-pandemic and post-infection samples. Culture-expanded clones reflect memory recall rather than primary priming during culture.

The CDR3 is made up of 18 amino acids. Germline CDR1 reads SGHTA; CDR2 reads FQGNSA. Losses at the gene ends were 6 bases for V and 6 bases for J; bases not matched to a gene: 14. Naive and memory CD4+ T cells came from enriched cryopreserved PBMCs. The clonotype was recovered from an adult with COVID-19. V and J are TRBV7-2 and TRBJ2-2, with 12 bases lining up with TRBD2. Sequencing input: memory CD4+ T cells from PBMCs. The CDR3 nucleotides read TGTGCCAGCAGTCCTGTCCCGGGACTAGCGGGCTTCCCCGGGGAGCTGTTTTTT. This gives the protein CASSPVPGLAGFPGELFF.